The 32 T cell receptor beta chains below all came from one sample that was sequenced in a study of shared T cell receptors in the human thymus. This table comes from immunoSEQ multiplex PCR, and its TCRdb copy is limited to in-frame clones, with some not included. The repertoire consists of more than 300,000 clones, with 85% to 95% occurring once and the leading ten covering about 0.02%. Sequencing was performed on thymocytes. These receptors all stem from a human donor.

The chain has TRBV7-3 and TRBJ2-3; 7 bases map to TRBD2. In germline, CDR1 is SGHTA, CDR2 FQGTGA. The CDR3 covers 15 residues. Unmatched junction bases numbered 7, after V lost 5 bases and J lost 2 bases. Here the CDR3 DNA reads TGTGCCAGCAGCCCCCAGCGGGACGACACAGATACGCAGTATTTT. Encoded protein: CASSPQRDDTDTQYF.

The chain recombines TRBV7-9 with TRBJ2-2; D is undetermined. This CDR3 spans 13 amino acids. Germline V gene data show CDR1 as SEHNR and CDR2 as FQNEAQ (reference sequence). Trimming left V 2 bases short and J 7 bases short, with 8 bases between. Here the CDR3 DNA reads TGTGCCAGCAGCTTAAACTACGGCGGGGAGCTGTTTTTT. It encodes CASSLNYGGELFF.

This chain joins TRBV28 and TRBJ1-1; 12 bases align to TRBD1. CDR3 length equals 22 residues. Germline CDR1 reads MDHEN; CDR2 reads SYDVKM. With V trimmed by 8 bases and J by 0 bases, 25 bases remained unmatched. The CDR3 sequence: CASRPSRRGQGASGGVNTEAFF. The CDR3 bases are TGTGCCAGCCGACCCTCACGGCGGGGACAGGGGGCTTCAGGGGGCGTGAACACTGAAGCTTTCTTT.

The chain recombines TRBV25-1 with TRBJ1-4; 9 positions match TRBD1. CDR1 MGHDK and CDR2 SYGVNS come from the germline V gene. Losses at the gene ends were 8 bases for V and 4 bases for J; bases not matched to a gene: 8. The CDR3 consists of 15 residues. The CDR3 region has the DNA TGTGCCAGCTGCCGGGGGACAGGGTGTAATGAAAAACTGTTTTTT. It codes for CASCRGTGCNEKLFF.

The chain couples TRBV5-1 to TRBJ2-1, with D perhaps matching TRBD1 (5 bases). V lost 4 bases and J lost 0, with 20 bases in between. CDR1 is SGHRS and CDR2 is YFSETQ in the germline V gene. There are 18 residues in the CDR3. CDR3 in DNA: TGCGCCAGCAGCCCCGACGGAGTAAGGGGCAGCTCCTACAATGAGCAGTTCTTC. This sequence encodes CASSPDGVRGSSYNEQFF.

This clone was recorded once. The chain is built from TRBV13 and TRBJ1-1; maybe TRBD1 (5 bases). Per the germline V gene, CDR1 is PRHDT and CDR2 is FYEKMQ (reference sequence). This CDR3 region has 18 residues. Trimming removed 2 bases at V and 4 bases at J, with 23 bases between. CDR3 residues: CASSLQGRAVRASTEAFF. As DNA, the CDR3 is TGTGCCAGCAGCTTACAGGGCAGGGCGGTTAGGGCGAGCACTGAAGCTTTCTTT.

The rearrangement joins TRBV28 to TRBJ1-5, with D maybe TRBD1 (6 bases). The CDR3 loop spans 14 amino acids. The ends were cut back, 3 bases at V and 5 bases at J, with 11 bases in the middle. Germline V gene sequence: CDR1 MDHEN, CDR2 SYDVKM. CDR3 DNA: TGTGCCAGCAGTTTTCGACAGGAGGATCAGCCCCAGCATTTT. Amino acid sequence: CASSFRQEDQPQHF.

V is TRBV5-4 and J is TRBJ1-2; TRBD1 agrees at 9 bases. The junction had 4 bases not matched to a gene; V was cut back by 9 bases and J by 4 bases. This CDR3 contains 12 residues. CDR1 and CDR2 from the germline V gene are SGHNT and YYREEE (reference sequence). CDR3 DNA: TGTGCCACCGGACAGGGGACCTATGGCTACACCTTC. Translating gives CATGQGTYGYTF.

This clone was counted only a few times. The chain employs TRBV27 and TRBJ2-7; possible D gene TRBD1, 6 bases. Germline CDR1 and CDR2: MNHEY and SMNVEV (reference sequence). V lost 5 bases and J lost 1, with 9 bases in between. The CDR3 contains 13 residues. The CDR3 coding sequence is TGTGCCAGCAGTGTCAGGGGTTCCTACGAGCAGTACTTC. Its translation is CASSVRGSYEQYF.

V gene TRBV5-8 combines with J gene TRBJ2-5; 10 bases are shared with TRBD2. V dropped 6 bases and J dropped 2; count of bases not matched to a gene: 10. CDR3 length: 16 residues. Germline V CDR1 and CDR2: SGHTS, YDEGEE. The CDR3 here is CASTNGLAEPQETQYF. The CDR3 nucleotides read TGTGCCAGCACCAACGGACTAGCGGAACCTCAAGAGACCCAGTACTTC.

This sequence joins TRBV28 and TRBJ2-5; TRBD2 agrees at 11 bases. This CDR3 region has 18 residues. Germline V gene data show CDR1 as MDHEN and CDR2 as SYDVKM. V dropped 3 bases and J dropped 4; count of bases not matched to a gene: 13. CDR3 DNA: TGTGCCAGCAGTTTTTGGGCCCTAGCGGGAGGATCTCGAGAGACCCAGTACTTC. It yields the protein CASSFWALAGGSRETQYF.

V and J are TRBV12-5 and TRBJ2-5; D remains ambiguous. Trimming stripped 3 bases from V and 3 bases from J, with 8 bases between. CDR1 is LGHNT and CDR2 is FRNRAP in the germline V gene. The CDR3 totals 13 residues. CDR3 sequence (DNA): TGTGCTAGTGGTTTCCGGAGCGAAGAGACCCAGTACTTC. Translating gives CASGFRSEETQYF.

This CDR3 is CSAQPPYRGQGWNEQFF. The DNA for the CDR3 is TGCAGCGCCCAACCTCCTTACAGGGGACAGGGGTGGAATGAGCAGTTCTTC. The chain is built from TRBV29-1 and TRBJ2-1; TRBD1 matches 10 bases. Trimming took 7 bases from V and 7 from J; bases not matched to a gene: 19. CDR1 is SQVTM and CDR2 is ANQGSEA in the germline V gene. There are 17 residues in the CDR3.

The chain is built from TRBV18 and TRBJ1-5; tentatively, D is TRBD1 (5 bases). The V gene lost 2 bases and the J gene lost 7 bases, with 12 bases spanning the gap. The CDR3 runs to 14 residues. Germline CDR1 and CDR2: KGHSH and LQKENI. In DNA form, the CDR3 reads TGTGCCAGCTCACCAGAGGAGGGGCGGCAGCCCCAGCATTTT. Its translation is CASSPEEGRQPQHF.

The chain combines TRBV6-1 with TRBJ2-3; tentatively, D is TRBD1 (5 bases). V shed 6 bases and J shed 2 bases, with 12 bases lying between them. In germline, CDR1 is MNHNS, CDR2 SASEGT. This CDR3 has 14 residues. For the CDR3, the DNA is TGTGCCAGCAGACCAGCAGGGTACACAGATACGCAGTATTTT. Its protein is CASRPAGYTDTQYF.

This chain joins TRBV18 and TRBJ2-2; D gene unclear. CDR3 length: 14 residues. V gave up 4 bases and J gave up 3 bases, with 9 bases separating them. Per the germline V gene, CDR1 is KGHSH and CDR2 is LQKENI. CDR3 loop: CASSQAQYTGELFF. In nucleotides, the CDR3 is TGTGCCAGCTCACAAGCACAGTACACCGGGGAGCTGTTTTTT.

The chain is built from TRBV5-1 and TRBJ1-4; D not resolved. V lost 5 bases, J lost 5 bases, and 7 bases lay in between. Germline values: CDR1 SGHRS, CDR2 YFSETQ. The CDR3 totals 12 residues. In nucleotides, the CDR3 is TGCGCCAGCAGTCTAGGGAATGAAAAACTGTTTTTT. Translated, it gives CASSLGNEKLFF.

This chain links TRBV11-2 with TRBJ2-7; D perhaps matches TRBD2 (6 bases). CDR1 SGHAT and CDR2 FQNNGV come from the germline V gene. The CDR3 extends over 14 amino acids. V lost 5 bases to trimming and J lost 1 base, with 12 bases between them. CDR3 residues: CASSPRGESYEQYF. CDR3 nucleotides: TGTGCCAGCAGCCCCCGCGGGGAATCCTACGAGCAGTACTTC. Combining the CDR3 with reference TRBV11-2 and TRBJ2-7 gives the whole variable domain EAGVAQSPRYKIIEKRQSVAFWCNPISGHATLYWYQQILGQGPKLLIQFQNNGVVDDSQLPKDRFSAERLKGVDSTLKIQPAKLEDSAVYLCASSPRGESYEQYFGPGTRLTVT.

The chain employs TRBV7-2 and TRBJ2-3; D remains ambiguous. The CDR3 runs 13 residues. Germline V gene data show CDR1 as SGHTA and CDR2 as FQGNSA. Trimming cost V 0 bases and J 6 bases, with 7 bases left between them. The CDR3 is CASSLAVHDTQYF. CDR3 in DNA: TGTGCCAGCAGCTTAGCGGTCCACGATACGCAGTATTTT. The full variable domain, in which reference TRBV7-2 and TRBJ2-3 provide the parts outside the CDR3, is GAGVSQSPSNKVTEKGKDVELRCDPISGHTALYWYRQSLGQGLEFLIYFQGNSAPDKSGLPSDRFSAERTGGSVSTLTIQRTQQEDSAVYLCASSLAVHDTQYFGPGTRLTVL.

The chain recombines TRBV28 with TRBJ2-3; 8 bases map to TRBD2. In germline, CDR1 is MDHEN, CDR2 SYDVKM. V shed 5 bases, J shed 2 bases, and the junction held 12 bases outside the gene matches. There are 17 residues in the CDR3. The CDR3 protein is CASSPLRGRNFTDTQYF. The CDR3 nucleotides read TGTGCCAGCAGTCCCCTTCGCGGGAGGAACTTCACAGATACGCAGTATTTT.

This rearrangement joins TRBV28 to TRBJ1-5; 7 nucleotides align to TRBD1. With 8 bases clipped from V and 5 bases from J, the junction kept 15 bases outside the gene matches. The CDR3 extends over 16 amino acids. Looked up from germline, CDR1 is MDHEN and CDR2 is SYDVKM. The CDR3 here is CASFPSPGTADQPQHF. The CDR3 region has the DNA TGTGCCAGCTTTCCCTCCCCCGGGACAGCGGATCAGCCCCAGCATTTT.

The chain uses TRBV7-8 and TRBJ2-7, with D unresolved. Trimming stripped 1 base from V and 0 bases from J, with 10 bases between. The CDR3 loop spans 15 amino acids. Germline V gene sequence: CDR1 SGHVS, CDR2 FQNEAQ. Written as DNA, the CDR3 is TGTGCCAGCAGCTTAGTAGGTCCCCTCTCCTACGAGCAGTACTTC. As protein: CASSLVGPLSYEQYF.

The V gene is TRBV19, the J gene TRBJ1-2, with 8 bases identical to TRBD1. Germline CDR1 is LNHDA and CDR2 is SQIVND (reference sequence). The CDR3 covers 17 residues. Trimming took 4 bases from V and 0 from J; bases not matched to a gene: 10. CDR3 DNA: TGTGCCAGTAGTACGCGTCCTCCAGGGGGCCCTAACTATGGCTACACCTTC. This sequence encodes CASSTRPPGGPNYGYTF.

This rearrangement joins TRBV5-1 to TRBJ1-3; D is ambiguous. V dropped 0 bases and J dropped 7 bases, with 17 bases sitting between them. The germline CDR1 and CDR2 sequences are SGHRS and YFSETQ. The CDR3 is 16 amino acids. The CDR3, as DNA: TGCGCCAGCAGCTTGGTTGCCAGGTCGGAGGGTAACACCATATATTTT. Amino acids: CASSLVARSEGNTIYF.

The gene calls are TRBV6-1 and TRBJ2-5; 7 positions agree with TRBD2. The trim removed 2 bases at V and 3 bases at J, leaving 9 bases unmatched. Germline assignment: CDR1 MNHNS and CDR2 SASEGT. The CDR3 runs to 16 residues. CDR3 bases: TGTGCCAGCAGTGAAAGAATACGACTAGCCGAAGAGACCCAGTACTTC. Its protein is CASSERIRLAEETQYF.

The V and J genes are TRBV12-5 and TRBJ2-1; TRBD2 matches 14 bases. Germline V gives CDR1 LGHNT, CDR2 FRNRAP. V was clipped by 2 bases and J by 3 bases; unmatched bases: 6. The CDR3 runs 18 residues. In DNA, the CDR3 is TGTGCTAGTGGTTTGCCGACTAGCGGGAGGGCCGTCTACAATGAGCAGTTCTTC. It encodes CASGLPTSGRAVYNEQFF.

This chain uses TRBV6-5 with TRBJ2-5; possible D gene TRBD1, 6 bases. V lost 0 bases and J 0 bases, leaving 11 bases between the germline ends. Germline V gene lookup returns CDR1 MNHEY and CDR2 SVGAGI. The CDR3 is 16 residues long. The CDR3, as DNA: TGTGCCAGCAGTTACTCCAGGGGCCGGTACCAAGAGACCCAGTACTTC. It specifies CASSYSRGRYQETQYF.

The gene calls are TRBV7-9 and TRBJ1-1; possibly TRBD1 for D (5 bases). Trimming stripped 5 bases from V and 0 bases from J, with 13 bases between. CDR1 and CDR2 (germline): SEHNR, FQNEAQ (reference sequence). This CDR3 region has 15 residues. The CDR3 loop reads CASSPPDRLNTEAFF. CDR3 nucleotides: TGTGCCAGCAGCCCGCCCGACAGACTGAACACTGAAGCTTTCTTT.

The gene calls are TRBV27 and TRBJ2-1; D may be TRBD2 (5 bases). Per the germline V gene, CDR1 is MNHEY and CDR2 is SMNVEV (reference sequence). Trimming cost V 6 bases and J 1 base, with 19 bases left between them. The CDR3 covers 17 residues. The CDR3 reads CASRENSASTSYNEQFF. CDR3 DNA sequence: TGTGCCAGCAGGGAGAATAGCGCAAGCACATCCTACAATGAGCAGTTCTTC.

The CDR3 DNA follows: TGTGCCAGCAGCTTAGCAGGAGGGTACGAGCAGTACTTC. It yields the protein CASSLAGGYEQYF. The V gene is TRBV7-6, the J gene TRBJ2-7; possible D gene TRBD2, 6 bases. The CDR3 totals 13 residues. Trimming pared 0 bases from V and 4 bases from J, leaving 7 bases between. Germline V lookup: CDR1 SGHVS, CDR2 FNYEAQ.

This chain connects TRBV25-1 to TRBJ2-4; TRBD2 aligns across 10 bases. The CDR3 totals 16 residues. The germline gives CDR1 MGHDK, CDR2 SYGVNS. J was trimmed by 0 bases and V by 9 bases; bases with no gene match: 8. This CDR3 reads CASKEAGGLAKNIQYF. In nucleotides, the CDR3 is TGTGCCAGTAAAGAAGCGGGAGGGCTAGCCAAAAACATTCAGTACTTC.

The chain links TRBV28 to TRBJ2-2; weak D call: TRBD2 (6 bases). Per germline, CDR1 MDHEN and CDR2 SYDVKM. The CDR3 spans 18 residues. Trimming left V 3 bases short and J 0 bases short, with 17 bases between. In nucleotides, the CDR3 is TGTGCCAGCAGTTTTTGCCCCCCCCGGGGGACGAACACCGGGGAGCTGTTTTTT. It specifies CASSFCPPRGTNTGELFF.